The clone carrying this T cell receptor (beta chain) occurred a few times. Its specificity is not known. Total RNA, at least 5 micrograms per sample, was extracted from PBMCs. Germline V gene lookup returns CDR1 MDHEN and CDR2 SYDVKM. CDR3 length: 13 residues. Using a J-beta primer mix together with a sample-barcoded 5' primer, a second PCR was run for about 6 to 11 cycles. Each cDNA was tagged by a template-switch adaptor containing 12 random nucleotides. TCRdb analysed the 5' RACE reads with MiXCR anew, one entry per CDR3 protein. Of about 900,000 distinct CDR3 sequences listed, around 48% are singletons. This sample is part of a study of blood T cells in healthy people across ages. Findings of the study overall: Roughly linearly, TCR beta diversity per million T cells fell as age increased. Long-lived donors carried more naive CD4+ cells and greater diversity than aged donors.

The V call is TRBV28, the J call TRBJ2-7; TRBD2 aligns across 11 bases. The DNA end is a closer match to TRBJ2-5, so the J assignment may be wrong. Sequencing used blood. This sequence was found in a man aged 25 to 45 in good health. The CDR3 reads CASNLGTSGTQYF. Here the CDR3 DNA reads TGTGCCAGCAACCTGGGGACTAGCGGGACCCAGTACTTC.